This TCR beta chain was retrieved from a study of cytomegalovirus exposure and HLA in healthy donors. Germline lookup yields CDR1 MDHEN and CDR2 SYDVKM. The V and J ends lost 2 bases and 5 bases respectively, with 15 bases between them. The CDR3 contains 16 residues. PCR employed 60 Vbeta and 13 Jbeta primers. Libraries were prepared by immunoSEQ multiplex PCR; TCRdb keeps only in-frame clonotypes and omits some of them. Found here are 150,000 to 200,000 clones, roughly 80% of them singletons; the top ten hold less than 5%. Broader study findings: Per a later analysis, HLA-associated TCR beta chains showed more clonal expansion than other, equally common TCR beta chains. Roughly uniform depth of sequencing across donors was assumed in presence/absence analyses. As a later analysis showed, several of the most significant clusters appeared to be linked to common viral pathogens.

A remark on this clone: Its specificity is not known.

This sequence joins TRBV28 and TRBJ2-2; TRBD1 might be the D (6 bases). The source of this sequence is a man aged 50-60 years in good health and CMV-seropositive. Sequenced: PBMCs. CDR3 sequence: CASSLGVWGQTGELFF. Here the CDR3 DNA reads TGTGCCAGCAGTTTAGGGGTTTGGGGGCAAACCGGGGAGCTGTTTTTT.